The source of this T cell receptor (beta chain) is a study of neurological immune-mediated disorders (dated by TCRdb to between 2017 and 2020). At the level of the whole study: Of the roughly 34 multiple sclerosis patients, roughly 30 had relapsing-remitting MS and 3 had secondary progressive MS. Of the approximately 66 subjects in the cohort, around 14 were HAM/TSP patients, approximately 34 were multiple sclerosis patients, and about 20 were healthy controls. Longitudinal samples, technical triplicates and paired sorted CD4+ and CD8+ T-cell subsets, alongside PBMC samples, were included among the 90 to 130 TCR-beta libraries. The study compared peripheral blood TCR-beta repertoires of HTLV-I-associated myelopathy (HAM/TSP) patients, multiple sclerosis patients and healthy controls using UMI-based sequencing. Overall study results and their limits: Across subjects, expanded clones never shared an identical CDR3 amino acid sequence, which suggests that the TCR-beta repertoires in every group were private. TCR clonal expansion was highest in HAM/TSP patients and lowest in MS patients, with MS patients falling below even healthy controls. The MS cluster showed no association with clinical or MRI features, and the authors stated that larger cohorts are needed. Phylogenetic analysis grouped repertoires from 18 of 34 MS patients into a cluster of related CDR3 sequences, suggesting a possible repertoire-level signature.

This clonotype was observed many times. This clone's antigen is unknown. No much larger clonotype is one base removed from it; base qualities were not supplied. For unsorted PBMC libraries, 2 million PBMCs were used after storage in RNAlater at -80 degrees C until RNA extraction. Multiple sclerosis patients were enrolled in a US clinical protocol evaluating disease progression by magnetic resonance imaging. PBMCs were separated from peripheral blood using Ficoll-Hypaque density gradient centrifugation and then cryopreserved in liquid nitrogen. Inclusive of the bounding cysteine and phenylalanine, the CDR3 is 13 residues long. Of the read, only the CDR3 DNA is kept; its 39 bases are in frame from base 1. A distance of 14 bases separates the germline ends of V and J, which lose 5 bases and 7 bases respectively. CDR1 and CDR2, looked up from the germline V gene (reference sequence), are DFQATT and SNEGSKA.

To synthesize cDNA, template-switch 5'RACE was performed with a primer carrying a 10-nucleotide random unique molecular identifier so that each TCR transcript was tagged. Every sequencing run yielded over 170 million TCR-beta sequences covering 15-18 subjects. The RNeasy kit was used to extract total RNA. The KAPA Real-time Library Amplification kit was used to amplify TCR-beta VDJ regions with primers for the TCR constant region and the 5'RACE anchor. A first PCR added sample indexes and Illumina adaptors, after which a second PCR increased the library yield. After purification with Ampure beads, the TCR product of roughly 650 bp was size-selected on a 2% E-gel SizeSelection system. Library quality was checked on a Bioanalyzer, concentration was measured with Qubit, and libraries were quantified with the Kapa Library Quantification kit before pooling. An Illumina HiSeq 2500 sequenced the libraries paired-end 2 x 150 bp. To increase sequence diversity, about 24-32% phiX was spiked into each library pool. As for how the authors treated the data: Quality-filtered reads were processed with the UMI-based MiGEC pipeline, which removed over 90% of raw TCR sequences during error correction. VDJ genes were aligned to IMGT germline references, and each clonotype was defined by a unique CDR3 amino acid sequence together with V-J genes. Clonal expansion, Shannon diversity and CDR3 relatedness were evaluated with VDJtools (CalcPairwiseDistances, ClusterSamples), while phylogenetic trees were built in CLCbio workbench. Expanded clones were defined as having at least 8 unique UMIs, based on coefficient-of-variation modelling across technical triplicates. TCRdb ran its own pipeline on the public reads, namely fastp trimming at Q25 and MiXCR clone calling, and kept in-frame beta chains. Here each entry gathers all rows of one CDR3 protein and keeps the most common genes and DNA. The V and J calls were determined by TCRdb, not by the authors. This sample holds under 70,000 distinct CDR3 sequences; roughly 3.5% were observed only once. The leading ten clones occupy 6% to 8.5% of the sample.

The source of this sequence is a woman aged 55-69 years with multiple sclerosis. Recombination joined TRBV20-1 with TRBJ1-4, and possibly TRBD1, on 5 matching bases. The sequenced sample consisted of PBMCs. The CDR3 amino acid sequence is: CSAWTPGGEKLFF. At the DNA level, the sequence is TGCAGTGCTTGGACCCCCGGGGGTGAAAAACTGTTTTTT.